Presented here are 29 T cell receptor beta chains from one specimen sequenced in a study of OX40 agonist ivuxolimab in advanced cancers. Profiling relied on immunoSEQ multiplex PCR, and the TCRdb table lists in-frame clones only, not all of them. The sample consists of about 72,000 clones, 88% of them appearing once. This specimen was CD4+ or CD8+ T cells sorted from blood, taken in a trial of the OX40 agonist ivuxolimab. All receptors come from an adult with an advanced solid tumor such as melanoma, head and neck, liver or kidney cancer.

V is TRBV7-7 and J is TRBJ2-1; D is uncertain. The ends were cut back, 3 bases at V and 7 bases at J, with 10 bases in the middle. CDR3 length: 13 residues. CDR1 SSHAT and CDR2 FNYEAQ come from the germline V gene (reference sequence). CDR3 residues: CASSLGPTNEQFF. As DNA, the CDR3 is TGTGCCAGCAGCTTGGGCCCTACGAATGAGCAGTTCTTC.

The chain links TRBV4-3 to TRBJ1-4; 7 positions match TRBD1. The CDR3 covers 18 residues. V lost 1 base to trimming and J lost 7 bases; unmatched junction nucleotides: 15. Germline CDR1 is LGHNA and CDR2 is YSLEER. CDR3: CASSQVPLTGANFEKLFF. CDR3 bases: TGCGCCAGCAGCCAAGTTCCCCTTACAGGGGCGAATTTTGAAAAACTGTTTTTT.

The chain recombines TRBV18 with TRBJ2-5; 8 positions match TRBD1. From germline, CDR1 is KGHSH and CDR2 LQKENI. After removal of 3 bases from V and 5 bases from J, the junction contained 8 bases not matched to a gene. The length of the CDR3 is 15 residues. Written as DNA, the CDR3 is TGTGCCAGCTCACCGCAACAGGGGGTTAGTGAGACCCAGTACTTC. Translating it yields CASSPQQGVSETQYF.

The rearrangement links TRBV5-8 to TRBJ1-5; a weak D match, TRBD1 (6 bases). The germline V gene has CDR1 SGHTS and CDR2 YDEGEE. The CDR3 is made up of 14 amino acids. Trimming removed 4 bases at V and 5 bases at J, with 13 bases between. The CDR3 sequence: CASSLQGPDQPQHF. CDR3 DNA sequence: TGTGCCAGCAGCCTACAGGGACCAGATCAGCCCCAGCATTTT.

This clone was picked up one time. The V gene is TRBV5-1, the J gene TRBJ2-3; 12 bases fit TRBD2. The trim removed 0 bases at V and 4 bases at J, leaving 12 bases unmatched. CDR1 is SGHRS and CDR2 is YFSETQ in the germline V gene. CDR3 length: 19 residues. CDR3 sequence reads: CASSLDLLTSGRGSDTQYF. CDR3 coding DNA: TGCGCCAGCAGCTTGGACCTCCTGACTAGCGGGAGAGGGTCAGATACGCAGTATTTT. The full variable domain, in which reference TRBV5-1 and TRBJ2-3 provide the parts outside the CDR3, is KAGVTQTPRYLIKTRGQQVTLSCSPISGHRSVSWYQQTPGQGLQFLFEYFSETQRNKGNFPGRFSGRQFSNSRSEMNVSTLELGDSALYLCASSLDLLTSGRGSDTQYFGPGTRLTVL.

The rearrangement uses TRBV5-4 and TRBJ2-4, with D perhaps being TRBD1 or TRBD2 (5 bases each). Trimming removed 0 bases at V and 7 bases at J, with 14 bases between. Germline V gives CDR1 SGHNT, CDR2 YYREEE (reference sequence). This CDR3 comprises 15 residues. Here the CDR3 reads CASSLAGRGANIQYF. DNA for the CDR3: TGTGCCAGCAGCTTGGCCGGTAGGGGAGCGAACATTCAGTACTTC. Looking up the rest from reference TRBV5-4 and TRBJ2-4 gives the full variable domain: ETGVTQSPTHLIKTRGQQVTLRCSSQSGHNTVSWYQQALGQGPQFIFQYYREEENGRGNFPPRFSGLQFPNYSSELNVNALELDDSALYLCASSLAGRGANIQYFGAGTRLSVL.

The rearrangement links TRBV7-3 to TRBJ1-1, with 7 bases aligning to TRBD1. This CDR3 is 18 amino acids long. V gave up 6 bases and J gave up 9 bases; unmatched junction bases: 25. CDR1 and CDR2 from the germline V gene are SGHTA and FQGTGA. CDR3 residues: CASRIPIEGDREGTQAFF. The CDR3, as DNA: TGTGCCAGCAGGATCCCTATTGAGGGCGACAGGGAAGGTACCCAAGCTTTCTTT.

The chain is built from TRBV2 and TRBJ1-1; D is uncertain. Germline V gives CDR1 SNHLY, CDR2 FYNNEI. This CDR3 is built from 11 residues. With 8 bases removed from V and 3 bases from J, the gap between germline ends came to 7 bases. CDR3 nucleotides: TGTGCCAGCGGGGTGCACACTGAAGCTTTCTTT. This sequence encodes CASGVHTEAFF.

The chain has TRBV19 and TRBJ2-7; the D gene is possibly TRBD1 (5 bases). Germline V lookup: CDR1 LNHDA, CDR2 SQIVND (reference sequence). Trimming took off 9 bases at V and 2 bases at J, with 26 bases between the two ends. The length of the CDR3 is 17 residues. This CDR3 reads CARMTSSGPGWTYEQYF. The CDR3 DNA reads as TGTGCCAGGATGACGTCCTCAGGGCCAGGATGGACCTACGAGCAGTACTTC.

The V and J genes are TRBV6-6 and TRBJ1-5, with a possible D match to TRBD1 (5 bases). Germline-derived CDR1 and CDR2 are MNHNY and SVGAGI (reference sequence). The CDR3 loop spans 15 amino acids. Trimming took off 2 bases at V and 0 bases at J, with 8 bases between the two ends. The CDR3 loop reads CASSYGRGSNQPQHF. The CDR3 nucleotides read TGTGCCAGCAGTTACGGTAGGGGTAGCAATCAGCCCCAGCATTTT.

The chain links TRBV2 to TRBJ1-1, with D possibly matching TRBD1 (5 bases). This CDR3 is built from 11 residues. Germline CDR1 reads SNHLY; CDR2 reads FYNNEI. The ends were cut back, 4 bases at V and 12 bases at J, with 12 bases in the middle. CDR3 amino acids: CASSVGTETFF. As DNA, the CDR3 is TGTGCCAGCAGTGTGGGGACCGAAACTTTCTTT.

The V gene is TRBV5-5, the J gene TRBJ2-7; D may correspond to TRBD1 or TRBD2 (5 bases each). The CDR3 is 13 residues long. V was trimmed by 4 bases and J by 1 base, leaving 9 bases between them. CDR1 is SGHKS, CDR2 YYEKEE, per germline (reference sequence). The CDR3 nucleotides read TGTGCCAGCAGCCCGGGACCATCCTACGAGCAGTACTTC. This gives the protein CASSPGPSYEQYF.

This clone was seen a few times. A read error may account for a junction end that differs from germline. The rearrangement uses TRBV2 and TRBJ2-7; a weak D match, TRBD1 (5 bases). Germline CDR1 SNHLY, CDR2 FYNNEI. The CDR3 is 13 residues long. CDR3 sequence (DNA): TGTGCCAGCAGTGAAGAGGTCAGGGCCAAGCCATGCTTC. Translated: CASSEEVRAKPCF. The full variable domain, completed using reference TRBV2 and TRBJ2-7, is EPEVTQTPSHQVTQMGQEVILRCVPISNHLYFYWYRQILGQKVEFLVSFYNNEISEKSEIFDDQFSVERPDGSNFTLKIRSTKLEDSAMYFCASSEEVRAKPCFGPGTRLTVT.

CDR3 in amino acids: CASSLGLAGGPSGELFF. The CDR3 DNA sequence: TGCGCCAGCAGCTTGGGCCTAGCGGGAGGGCCCAGCGGGGAGCTGTTTTTT. The V call is TRBV5-1, the J call TRBJ2-2; TRBD2 matches 12 bases. V dropped 0 bases and J dropped 7; count of bases not matched to a gene: 7. The germline gives CDR1 SGHRS, CDR2 YFSETQ. The CDR3 is 17 amino acids.

The count of this clone is one. The chain is built from TRBV18 and TRBJ2-3; 7 bases match TRBD1. Per the germline V gene, CDR1 is KGHSH and CDR2 is LQKENI. V was pared by 3 bases and J by 6 bases, with 9 bases of the junction left unmatched. CDR3 length equals 15 residues. In nucleotides, the CDR3 is TGTGCCAGCTCACCGCCCGGGACAGCGGCGGATACGCAGTATTTT. This codes for CASSPPGTAADTQYF.

The chain carries TRBV4-2 and TRBJ2-7; D gene ambiguous. Germline V CDR1 and CDR2: LGHNA, YNFKEQ. CDR3 length: 13 residues. V was pared by 0 bases and J by 3 bases, with 6 bases between. CDR3 amino acids: CASSQEWDYEQYF. The CDR3 coding sequence is TGTGCCAGCAGCCAAGAGTGGGACTACGAGCAGTACTTC.

The sample holds one count of this clone. The chain links TRBV19 to TRBJ1-2, with D perhaps matching TRBD1 (6 bases). The V gene lost 7 bases and the J gene lost 11 bases, with 17 bases spanning the gap. The CDR3 runs 12 residues. Germline assignment: CDR1 LNHDA and CDR2 SQIVND (reference sequence). CDR3 sequence: CASTGTIWKYTF. CDR3 bases: TGTGCCAGTACCGGGACAATATGGAAGTACACCTTC.

The chain joins TRBV10-3 to TRBJ2-1; 12 positions match TRBD2. Losses at the gene ends were 7 bases for V and 4 bases for J; bases not matched to a gene: 5. Germline loops: CDR1 ENHRY, CDR2 SYGVKD. The CDR3 loop spans 15 amino acids. CDR3 sequence (DNA): TGTGCCATCACCAAACTAGCGGGAGGTTACAATGAGCAGTTCTTC. As protein: CAITKLAGGYNEQFF.

The rearrangement links TRBV10-3 to TRBJ1-1; 9 bases align to TRBD1. V was clipped by 5 bases and J by 7 bases; unmatched bases: 8. This CDR3 is built from 14 residues. Germline V gene lookup returns CDR1 ENHRY and CDR2 SYGVKD. This chain's CDR3 is CAISPTGGGYEAFF. CDR3 nucleotides: TGTGCCATCAGTCCGACAGGGGGAGGGTATGAAGCTTTCTTT.

A single count supports this clone. CDR3 DNA: TGTGCCAGCAGCCTCGTTAAGGGAGGGGCCAGGGGGATGGATACGCAGTATTTT. This sequence encodes CASSLVKGGARGMDTQYF. The chain links TRBV7-3 to TRBJ2-3; TRBD1 or TRBD2 may be the D gene (7 bases each). In germline, CDR1 is SGHTA, CDR2 FQGTGA. Trimming removed 5 bases at V and 6 bases at J, with 27 bases between. There are 18 residues in the CDR3.

The chain links TRBV28 to TRBJ2-5, with D perhaps given as TRBD1 or TRBD2 (5 bases each). Germline V gives CDR1 MDHEN, CDR2 SYDVKM. The CDR3 contains 12 residues. V was pared by 5 bases and J by 4 bases, with 8 bases between. CDR3: CASSPGRETQYF. The CDR3, as DNA: TGTGCCAGCAGTCCAGGGAGAGAGACCCAGTACTTC. Full variable domain (outside the CDR3, taken from reference TRBV28 and TRBJ2-5): DVKVTQSSRYLVKRTGEKVFLECVQDMDHENMFWYRQDPGLGLRLIYFSYDVKMKEKGDIPEGYSVSREKKERFSLILESASTNQTSMYLCASSPGRETQYFGPGTRLLVL.

J is TRBJ2-5 and V is TRBV7-3; the match to TRBD1 covers 9 bases. Germline CDR1 SGHTA, CDR2 FQGTGA. The CDR3 length is 13 residues. Trimming at V came to 3 bases and at J to 4 bases, leaving 0 bases not matched to a gene. The CDR3 DNA reads as TGTGCCAGCAGCTTGGGACAGGGAGAGACCCAGTACTTC. Protein product: CASSLGQGETQYF.

The V gene is TRBV4-3, the J gene TRBJ2-2; no clear D gene. Per germline, CDR1 LGHNA and CDR2 YSLEER. The CDR3 extends over 15 amino acids. Trimming cost V 0 bases and J 4 bases, with 9 bases left between them. DNA of the CDR3: TGCGCCAGCAGCCAAGAACTCCTTGGCACCGGGGAGCTGTTTTTT. Translation gives CASSQELLGTGELFF.

The chain couples TRBV28 to TRBJ1-2; the match to TRBD1 covers 9 bases. CDR3 size: 14 residues. J lost 3 bases, V lost 6 bases, and 5 bases had no gene match. Germline CDR1 is MDHEN and CDR2 is SYDVKM. In DNA form, the CDR3 reads TGTGCCAGCAGAGACGGACAGGGGCACTATGGCTACACCTTC. It is translated as CASRDGQGHYGYTF.

The chain uses TRBV4-1 and TRBJ2-7; 9 nucleotides match TRBD1. This CDR3 region has 16 residues. With V trimmed by 2 bases and J by 6 bases, 11 bases remained unmatched. Germline V gives CDR1 MGHRA, CDR2 YSYEKL. Written as DNA, the CDR3 is TGCGCCAGCAGCCAACCTGACAGGGGGGTCCAGGGCGAGCAGTACTTC. Its protein product is CASSQPDRGVQGEQYF.

This chain connects TRBV9 to TRBJ2-5; 8 bases line up with TRBD1. V lost 4 bases and J lost 5; bases outside the gene matches: 7. Germline CDR1 reads SGDLS; CDR2 reads YYNGEE. The CDR3 spans 14 residues. CDR3 DNA sequence: TGTGCCAGCAGCCCCGGACAGGGAAGGGAGACCCAGTACTTC. Translating it yields CASSPGQGRETQYF.

The rearrangement uses TRBV5-1 and TRBJ2-6; D not certain. CDR3 length: 15 residues. Germline values: CDR1 SGHRS, CDR2 YFSETQ. Deletions cut 1 base from V and 1 base from J, with 6 bases between. The CDR3 nucleotides are TGCGCCAGCAGCTTGTCCGGGTCTGGGGCCAACGTCCTGACTTTC. Amino acids: CASSLSGSGANVLTF. Together with reference TRBV5-1 and TRBJ2-6, the CDR3 gives the full variable domain: KAGVTQTPRYLIKTRGQQVTLSCSPISGHRSVSWYQQTPGQGLQFLFEYFSETQRNKGNFPGRFSGRQFSNSRSEMNVSTLELGDSALYLCASSLSGSGANVLTFGAGSRLTVL.

The chain joins TRBV5-1 to TRBJ2-6; D tentatively reads TRBD1 or TRBD2 (5 bases each). Trimming stripped 0 bases from V and 0 bases from J, with 10 bases between. Germline V gene sequence: CDR1 SGHRS, CDR2 YFSETQ. The CDR3 sequence is 17 residues long. The chain's CDR3 is CASSLGGSPSGANVLTF. The CDR3 region has the DNA TGCGCCAGCAGCTTGGGGGGGTCACCCTCTGGGGCCAACGTCCTGACTTTC.

The chain has TRBV2 and TRBJ2-2; perhaps TRBD2 as D (5 bases). The germline V and J ends were trimmed by 7 bases and 6 bases, with 15 bases remaining between them. The germline V gene has CDR1 SNHLY and CDR2 FYNNEI. This CDR3 is 14 amino acids long. CDR3 loop: CASTVSLVPGELFF. The CDR3 region has the DNA TGTGCCAGCACTGTCTCACTAGTCCCCGGGGAGCTGTTTTTT.